This T cell receptor beta chain stems from a study of cytomegalovirus exposure and HLA in healthy donors. Overall study: According to later analysis, the same platform produced the roughly 120 validation and some 680 first-cohort repertoires. General study points: A classifier reportedly called cytomegalovirus status with high sensitivity and specificity. The study labeled fewer than 200 TCR beta chains cytomegalovirus-associated. Most TCR sequences were uncommon, yet certain public TCRs appeared in many donors.

This CDR3 is 13 amino acids long. CDR1 and CDR2 (germline): SGHTA, FQGTGA. V lost 5 bases to trimming and J lost 8 bases, with 15 bases between them. In this sample, this clone turned up a few times. Its antigen is still unknown. Clones were sequenced by immunoSEQ multiplex PCR, and TCRdb holds only the in-frame ones, with some missing. This sample has about 200,000 clones, with around 80% found just once. This chain uses TRBV7-3 with TRBJ1-2; maybe TRBD1 (6 bases). What was sequenced was PBMCs. The clonotype was recovered from a young woman in good health and CMV-seronegative. In DNA, the CDR3 is TGTGCCAGCAGCCTCTCTGAGGGGGTAGGCTACACCTTC. Its protein product is CASSLSEGVGYTF.